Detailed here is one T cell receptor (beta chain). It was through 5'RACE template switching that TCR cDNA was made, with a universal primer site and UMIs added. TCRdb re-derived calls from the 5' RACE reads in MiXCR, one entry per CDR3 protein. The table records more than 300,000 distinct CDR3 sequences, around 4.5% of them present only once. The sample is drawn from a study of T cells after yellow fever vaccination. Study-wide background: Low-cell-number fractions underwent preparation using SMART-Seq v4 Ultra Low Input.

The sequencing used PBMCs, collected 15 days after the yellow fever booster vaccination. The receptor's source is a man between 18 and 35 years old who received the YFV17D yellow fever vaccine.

The CDR3 sequence: CASSLLTSGDNEQFF. CDR3 nucleotides: TGTGCCAGCAGCTTGTTGACTAGCGGGGACAATGAGCAGTTCTTC. The chain uses TRBV7-6 and TRBJ2-1; TRBD2 agrees at 11 bases. The CDR3 is 15 amino acids. After removal of 3 bases from V and 5 bases from J, the junction contained 3 bases not matched to a gene. The germline V gene encodes CDR1 SGHVS and CDR2 FNYEAQ. Complete variable domain (other parts from reference TRBV7-6 and TRBJ2-1): GAGVSQSPRYKVTKRGQDVALRCDPISGHVSLYWYRQALGQGPEFLTYFNYEAQQDKSGLPNDRFSAERPEGSISTLTIQRTEQRDSAMYRCASSLLTSGDNEQFFGPGTRLTVL.